This is a list of T cell receptor beta chains from one sample in a study of blood T cell repertoires in COVID-19. Here immunoSEQ multiplex PCR was the method, and the copy in TCRdb shows in-frame clones only, minus some. The sample carries 200,000 or so clones, 80% to 90% recorded once. The sample consisted of peripheral blood. The receptor set was obtained from a woman aged 60-70 years who had recovered from COVID-19. Both conserved end residues are trimmed from each CDR3. Each record gives: V gene, J gene, clone size, CDR3 protein. Some rows have no size entry. The others give once, few or many, or a class for an expanded clone.

TRBV3-1/TRBV3-2	TRBJ2-3	-	ASSQDPSGGTDTQY
TRBV7-2	TRBJ2-3	few	ASSSRLAVSTDTQY
TRBV4-1	TRBJ2-1	-	ASSQGARTSGGRSYNEQF
TRBV7-9	TRBJ1-1	-	ASSLAGQGRGAF
TRBV2	TRBJ2-1	-	ASDRGRNEQF
TRBV6-2/TRBV6-3	TRBJ2-3	-	ASSYSNSNTQY
TRBV7-2	TRBJ1-6	once	ASRSWGGPYNSPLH
TRBV6-2/TRBV6-3	TRBJ1-3	-	ASSSGQGRGNTIY
TRBV23-1	TRBJ2-1	-	ASSRREQGGPGKGEQF
TRBV6-6	TRBJ1-6	-	ASSLPGQGNSPLH
TRBV7-7	TRBJ1-2	once	ASSYQQGAVYGYT
TRBV9	TRBJ2-7	-	ASSVAWDRDTYEQY
TRBV10-3	TRBJ2-2	-	ATVPGQGTRGTGELF
TRBV10-2	TRBJ1-3	-	ASSLTGSGNTIY